This T cell receptor beta chain comes out of a study of cytomegalovirus exposure and HLA in healthy donors. Study-level points and caveats: Trimming of TCR beta V- and J-genes showed a link, identified in a later analysis, to a missense DCLRE1C variant. A later analysis showed HLA-associated TCR beta chains outstripping equally common others in clonal expansion.

Of note for this clone: As yet, its antigen is unknown.

Researchers ran the PCR with 60 Vbeta and 13 Jbeta primers. The protocol was immunoSEQ multiplex PCR, while the TCRdb copy is restricted to in-frame clones and leaves out a portion. The repertoire has about 130,000 clones, approximately 80% of them found once; the top ten carry 4.2%. The sample consisted of PBMCs. The sequence was collected from a male donor in good health and CMV-seropositive.

The chain's CDR3 is CASSSLGGIAEAFF. The CDR3 DNA sequence: TGCGCCAGCAGCTCCCTCGGAGGGATCGCTGAAGCTTTCTTT. The chain recombines TRBV5-1 with TRBJ1-1; no firm D call. Germline V gives CDR1 SGHRS, CDR2 YFSETQ. This CDR3 region has 14 residues. V was shortened by 3 bases and J by 6 bases, with 15 bases between the two germline ends.